This record looks at one T cell receptor beta chain sequence and its context. What it binds is unknown. A J-beta primer mix and a sample-barcoded 5' primer were used in a second PCR of roughly 6 to 12 cycles. TCRdb ran MiXCR on the 5' RACE reads and lists one entry per CDR3 protein. The data hold roughly 700,000 distinct CDR3 sequences, with 20% to 25% observed a single time. This sample stems from a study of blood T cells in healthy people across ages. Findings of the study overall: Whereas aged donors had fewer naive CD4+ cells, long-lived donors had more of them and higher diversity. Strong correlation existed between TCR beta diversity and naive T cell percentage.

CDR1 and CDR2 (germline): SGHAT, FQNNGV. The CDR3 totals 17 residues. Trimming cost V 4 bases and J 4 bases; bases outside gene matches: 15. This same sample was also taken into another study, of T cells of mothers and their children. This second study notes: Every microgram of extracted RNA entered cDNA synthesis, around 1.4 ug per 15 ul.

The TCR comes from a boy aged 5-17 years in good health. Sequenced: blood. V usage is TRBV11-2 and J usage is TRBJ2-5; 7 bases fit TRBD2. This chain's CDR3 is CASSSPRGRARGETQYF. CDR3 DNA sequence: TGTGCCAGCAGCTCCCCCCGGGGGAGGGCTCGAGGAGAGACCCAGTACTTC.